The 21 T cell receptor beta chains below all came from one sample that was sequenced in a study of cytomegalovirus exposure and HLA in healthy donors. The PCR ran on 60 Vbeta and 13 Jbeta primers. Clones were sequenced by immunoSEQ multiplex PCR, and TCRdb holds only the in-frame ones, with some missing. The sample includes fewer than 200,000 clones, 80% of them seen just once. Sequencing was done on a sample of PBMCs. These TCRs come from a woman between 50 and 59 years old in good health and CMV-seropositive.

V and J are TRBV28 and TRBJ1-2; the D gene is possibly TRBD1 (6 bases). Deletions cut 6 bases from V and 6 bases from J, with 11 bases between. Germline CDR1 is MDHEN and CDR2 is SYDVKM. The CDR3 has 12 residues. The CDR3 is CASRPGQNGYTF. CDR3 DNA sequence: TGTGCCAGCAGACCGGGACAAAATGGCTACACCTTC.

The CDR3, as DNA: TGTGCCAGCGGAGCCGACCCGACTGAAGCTTTCTTT. It yields the protein CASGADPTEAFF. The chain joins TRBV28 to TRBJ1-1; D gene ambiguous. CDR1 is MDHEN and CDR2 is SYDVKM in the germline V gene. V was shortened by 8 bases and J by 5 bases, with 12 bases between the two germline ends. The CDR3 is made up of 12 amino acids.

This clone has more than one count but fewer than ten. The J gene is TRBJ2-7, the V gene TRBV5-6; the match to TRBD2 covers 7 bases. This CDR3 has 15 amino acids. Germline V gene sequence: CDR1 SGHDT, CDR2 YYEEEE. V lost 0 bases, J lost 2 bases, and 5 bases stayed unmatched. The CDR3 nucleotides are TGTGCCAGCAGCTTGGACGGGAGGACTCCCTACGAGCAGTACTTC. This gives the protein CASSLDGRTPYEQYF.

This clone was seen only once. This chain links TRBV9 with TRBJ2-5, with D possibly matching TRBD1 (6 bases). Germline V CDR1 and CDR2: SGDLS, YYNGEE. The CDR3 is 14 residues long. The V end was cut by 4 bases, the J end by 1 base, with 11 bases between. CDR3 amino acids: CASSRRGTQETQYF. CDR3 nucleotides: TGTGCCAGCAGCCGAAGGGGGACCCAAGAGACCCAGTACTTC.

The J gene is TRBJ1-1, the V gene TRBV30, with 10 bases that match TRBD1. This CDR3 has 13 residues. Looked up from germline, CDR1 is GTSNPN and CDR2 is SVGIG (reference sequence). After removal of 3 bases from V and 5 bases from J, the junction contained 3 bases not matched to a gene. For the CDR3, the DNA is TGTGCCTGGAGACTGGGACAGGGGACTGAAGCTTTCTTT. Translating it yields CAWRLGQGTEAFF.

DNA of the CDR3: TGCGCCAGCAGTGGGTCGGCTAGCGGACAAGAGACCCAGTACTTC. Translating gives CASSGSASGQETQYF. V gene TRBV10-2 combines with J gene TRBJ2-5; TRBD2 aligns across 7 bases. Per the germline V gene, CDR1 is WSHSY and CDR2 is SAAADI. This CDR3 is built from 15 residues. J was trimmed by 2 bases and V by 4 bases; bases with no gene match: 7.

This clone was picked up one time. The V gene is TRBV29-1, the J gene TRBJ2-1, with TRBD2 matching over 9 bases. The germline CDR1 and CDR2 sequences are SQVTM and ANQGSEA. With V trimmed by 6 bases and J by 0 bases, 6 bases remained unmatched. This CDR3 comprises 15 residues. This CDR3 reads CSVDPGLASYNEQFF. The CDR3 DNA reads as TGCAGCGTAGATCCGGGACTAGCCTCCTACAATGAGCAGTTCTTC.

This chain joins TRBV4-2 and TRBJ2-6, with a possible D match to TRBD2 (6 bases). The CDR3 runs to 15 residues. Trimming pared 8 bases from V and 0 bases from J, leaving 11 bases between. Germline CDR1 LGHNA, CDR2 YNFKEQ. In nucleotides, the CDR3 is TGTGCCAGCCGAACGGGACTCTCTGGGGCCAACGTCCTGACTTTC. Translated: CASRTGLSGANVLTF.

The DNA for the CDR3 is TGCGCCAGCAGCCAAGCGGGGGGATCCACAGATACGCAGTATTTT. Translating gives CASSQAGGSTDTQYF. The rearrangement joins TRBV4-3 to TRBJ2-3, with 7 bases aligning to TRBD2. Trimming removed 1 base from V and 2 bases from J; junction bases left unmatched: 3. In germline, CDR1 is LGHNA, CDR2 YSLEER. The CDR3 runs to 15 residues.

The chain is built from TRBV6-5 and TRBJ1-2; D unresolved. V lost 5 bases to trimming and J lost 6 bases, with 16 bases between them. The CDR3 loop spans 14 amino acids. CDR1 is MNHEY, CDR2 SVGAGI, per germline. In nucleotides, the CDR3 is TGTGCCAGCAGTCCCTGGACGGGGAAGGATGGCTACACCTTC. This sequence encodes CASSPWTGKDGYTF.

The chain recombines TRBV10-2 with TRBJ2-1; 15 bases are a match to TRBD2. Per the germline V gene, CDR1 is WSHSY and CDR2 is SAAADI. With V trimmed by 7 bases and J by 10 bases, 8 bases remained unmatched. The CDR3 is 15 amino acids. This chain's CDR3 is CASTLGLAGGREQFF. For the CDR3, the DNA is TGCGCCAGCACCCTCGGACTAGCGGGGGGGCGCGAGCAGTTCTTC.

V is TRBV2 and J is TRBJ2-1; D unclear. The CDR3 is made up of 15 amino acids. V lost 4 bases to trimming and J lost 0 bases, with 10 bases between them. Germline lookup yields CDR1 SNHLY and CDR2 FYNNEI. The CDR3 DNA reads as TGTGCCAGCAGTGGGAGACTCAGCTCCTACAATGAGCAGTTCTTC. It specifies CASSGRLSSYNEQFF.

On this clone: At the DNA level, this CDR3 is encoded by other sequences in the same sample as well. The chain links TRBV5-1 to TRBJ2-3; 13 bases agree with TRBD2. J gave up 0 bases and V 3 bases, and 1 base lay outside the gene matches. CDR1 is SGHRS and CDR2 is YFSETQ in the germline V gene. The CDR3 runs 16 residues. CDR3 region: CASSSGLAGSTDTQYF. DNA of the CDR3: TGCGCCAGCAGCTCGGGACTAGCGGGGAGCACAGATACGCAGTATTTT.

The chain recombines TRBV7-2 with TRBJ2-2, with 8 bases aligning to TRBD1. The length of the CDR3 is 15 residues. CDR1 is SGHTA, CDR2 FQGNSA, per germline. Trimming cost V 8 bases and J 3 bases; bases outside gene matches: 8. In nucleotides, the CDR3 is TGTGCCAGCCCTTTGGGGACAGGAGACACCGGGGAGCTGTTTTTT. Protein product: CASPLGTGDTGELFF.

The rearrangement links TRBV10-2 to TRBJ2-7; 9 nucleotides agree with TRBD2. The CDR3 covers 16 residues. CDR1 is WSHSY and CDR2 is SAAADI in the germline V gene. The ends lost 4 bases at V and 4 bases at J; junction bases unmatched: 11. The CDR3 is CASSAGRRGGYYEQYF. The CDR3 nucleotides read TGCGCCAGCAGTGCGGGGCGGCGGGGGGGCTATTACGAGCAGTACTTC.

The chain recombines TRBV11-2 with TRBJ2-1, with 7 bases matching TRBD2. The CDR3 length is 15 residues. CDR1 SGHAT and CDR2 FQNNGV come from the germline V gene. V trimming: 4 bases; J trimming: 4 bases; junction bases outside the gene matches: 7. The DNA of the CDR3 is TGTGCCAGCAGCTCGGCGTCTAGCGGATACAATGAGCAGTTCTTC. The encoded protein is CASSSASSGYNEQFF.

The V call is TRBV7-2, the J call TRBJ2-7; D ambiguous. The V end was cut by 5 bases, the J end by 0 bases, with 8 bases between. CDR3 length: 13 amino acids. Germline CDR1 reads SGHTA; CDR2 reads FQGNSA. CDR3 loop: CASSRRYSYEQYF. The CDR3 DNA sequence: TGTGCCAGCAGCCGGAGATACTCCTACGAGCAGTACTTC.

V and J are TRBV5-1 and TRBJ2-1; 7 nucleotides line up with TRBD1. Losses at the gene ends were 1 base for V and 7 bases for J; bases not matched to a gene: 8. CDR3 length: 15 residues. Germline CDR1 is SGHRS and CDR2 is YFSETQ. In DNA, the CDR3 is TGCGCCAGCAGCTTGATGGGACAGAATCGTAATGAGCAGTTCTTC. It codes for CASSLMGQNRNEQFF.

This sequence joins TRBV6-5 and TRBJ2-7, with 8 bases identical to TRBD1. V lost 5 bases, J lost 4 bases, and 7 bases stayed unmatched. CDR3 length: 14 amino acids. The germline CDR1 and CDR2 sequences are MNHEY and SVGAGI. The CDR3 bases are TGTGCCAGCAGTCAAGACAGGGGCCCATACGAGCAGTACTTC. This encodes CASSQDRGPYEQYF.

This chain joins TRBV5-5 and TRBJ2-3, with TRBD2 matching over 14 bases. The CDR3 sequence is 16 residues long. With V trimmed by 4 bases and J by 5 bases, 6 bases remained unmatched. Per the germline V gene, CDR1 is SGHKS and CDR2 is YYEKEE (reference sequence). CDR3 region: CASSKTSGGAIDTQYF. The CDR3 DNA sequence: TGTGCCAGCAGCAAGACTAGCGGGGGGGCCATAGATACGCAGTATTTT.

The chain combines TRBV21-1 with TRBJ2-7; TRBD1, the table's D call, was not compared with the DNA. TRBV21-1 is classified as a pseudogene. The CDR3 has 18 amino acids. CDR3 in amino acids: CASSRRTGGITKTYEQYF. The CDR3 DNA reads TGTGCCAGCAGCCGCCGGACAGGGGGCATCACGAAAACCTACGAGCAGTACTTC.